Below are 8 T cell receptor beta chains sequenced from a single sample in a study of blood T cell repertoires in COVID-19. TCRdb keeps only in-frame clones here, not all; method: immunoSEQ multiplex PCR. The sample gives about 270,000 clones, 70% to 90% of which show up once; less than 15% is in the top ten. Specimen: peripheral blood. The receptors originated from a woman in her twenties or thirties with COVID-19, enrolled during active disease.

J is TRBJ1-1 and V is TRBV19, with D perhaps matching TRBD1 (6 bases). The CDR3 consists of 17 residues. V gave up 4 bases and J gave up 2 bases, with 20 bases separating them. CDR1 and CDR2 (germline): LNHDA, SQIVND (reference sequence). CDR3 in DNA: TGTGCCAGTAGTAGCGGGGGGCCCGGGGATATCAACACTGAAGCTTTCTTT. This sequence encodes CASSSGGPGDINTEAFF.

This chain joins TRBV6-5 and TRBJ2-7; TRBD1 is a possible D gene (5 bases). V dropped 8 bases and J dropped 0 bases, with 14 bases sitting between them. The CDR3 has 14 amino acids. Germline loops: CDR1 MNHEY, CDR2 SVGAGI. The CDR3 loop is CASRLGHGSYEQYF. The DNA for the CDR3 is TGTGCCAGCCGCCTCGGACACGGCTCCTACGAGCAGTACTTC.

The rearrangement links TRBV18 to TRBJ2-7; 8 nucleotides agree with TRBD1. The trim removed 3 bases at V and 7 bases at J, leaving 17 bases unmatched. This CDR3 is 17 amino acids long. Germline loops: CDR1 KGHSH, CDR2 LQKENI. CDR3 sequence reads: CASSPTDRVFNRREQYF. CDR3 nucleotides: TGTGCCAGCTCACCGACGGACAGGGTTTTTAACCGCAGGGAGCAGTACTTC.

The V and J genes are TRBV5-1 and TRBJ1-4; D possibly corresponds to TRBD1 (6 bases). The length of the CDR3 is 14 residues. The V gene lost 4 bases and the J gene lost 0 bases, with 7 bases spanning the gap. CDR1 SGHRS and CDR2 YFSETQ come from the germline V gene. The chain's CDR3 is CASSAGATNEKLFF. CDR3 coding DNA: TGCGCCAGCAGCGCAGGGGCAACTAATGAAAAACTGTTTTTT.

This clone occurred once. The V and J genes are TRBV5-8 and TRBJ2-7, with D perhaps TRBD2 (5 bases). V lost 0 bases and J 6 bases, leaving 7 bases between the germline ends. The CDR3 has 12 residues. Germline V CDR1 and CDR2: SGHTS, YDEGEE. The CDR3 DNA follows: TGTGCCAGCAGCTTGGGGACTTTCGAGCAGTACTTC. Its translation is CASSLGTFEQYF. Full variable domain (rest looked up from reference TRBV5-8 and TRBJ2-7): EAGVTQSPTHLIKTRGQQATLRCSPISGHTSVYWYQQALGLGLQFLLWYDEGEERNRGNFPPRFSGRQFPNYSSELNVNALELEDSALYLCASSLGTFEQYFGPGTRLTVT.

The V gene is TRBV28, the J gene TRBJ1-2; D perhaps matches TRBD1 (5 bases). The CDR3 extends over 15 amino acids. The germline gives CDR1 MDHEN, CDR2 SYDVKM. The V gene lost 2 bases and the J gene lost 0 bases, with 10 bases spanning the gap. As DNA, the CDR3 is TGTGCCAGCAGTTTAGGGGGAGGGGCTAACTATGGCTACACCTTC. Its protein is CASSLGGGANYGYTF.

This chain uses TRBV6-5 with TRBJ2-2, with unresolved D. The CDR3 runs to 16 residues. The V gene's germline CDR1 is MNHEY and CDR2 SVGAGI. The V end was cut by 0 bases, the J end by 6 bases, with 14 bases between. The chain's CDR3 is CASSYSIRGAPGELFF. The CDR3, as DNA: TGTGCCAGCAGTTACTCGATACGAGGCGCCCCCGGGGAGCTGTTTTTT.

The chain employs TRBV15 and TRBJ2-5, with 9 bases lining up with TRBD1. The CDR3 runs to 17 residues. Looked up from germline, CDR1 is LNHNV and CDR2 is YYDKDF (reference sequence). The trim removed 3 bases at V and 2 bases at J, leaving 10 bases unmatched. The CDR3 nucleotides read TGTGCCACCAGCAGTGACAGGGGGGCAAGAAGACAAGAGACCCAGTACTTC. This translates into CATSSDRGARRQETQYF.